These 26 T cell receptor beta chains share one sample of origin, sequenced in a study of post-analysis software for immune sequencing data. Study-wide points: Compared with controls, patients had more of 4 to 6 TRBV segments, including TRBV5-6, TRBV5-1 and TRBV20-1.

The TCR beta cDNA libraries carried unique molecular identifiers. MiXCR, applied by TCRdb to the PCR reads, yields one record per CDR3 protein. The sample has about 770,000 distinct CDR3 sequences, around 46% seen once. Their specific antigens are unknown. Sequencing was done on a sample of blood. These receptors all stem from a girl aged 10-17 years with multiple sclerosis.

The V and J genes are TRBV12-3 or TRBV12-4 and TRBJ2-3; 11 bases are a match to TRBD2. The CDR3 length is 17 residues. With 3 bases clipped from V and 13 bases from J, the junction kept 18 bases outside the gene matches. CDR3 amino acids: CASSLRLAGTSTDAEYF. DNA for the CDR3: TGTGCCAGCAGTTTGAGACTAGCGGGGACTAGCACAGATGCGGAGTATTTT.

The chain employs TRBV4-1 and TRBJ1-1, with D unresolved. The germline V gene encodes CDR1 MGHRA and CDR2 YSYEKL. V lost 2 bases, J lost 1 base, and 5 bases lay in between. This CDR3 has 13 amino acids. CDR3 in amino acids: CASSQNGNTEAFF. DNA of the CDR3: TGCGCCAGCAGCCAAAACGGGAACACTGAAGCTTTCTTT.

This clonotype has a count of ten or more. The gene calls are TRBV6-5 and TRBJ2-5; D unresolved. Germline loops: CDR1 MNHEY, CDR2 SVGAGI. The CDR3 extends over 13 amino acids. The ends were cut back, 4 bases at V and 2 bases at J, with 8 bases in the middle. CDR3 sequence: CASSWGPQETQYF. In DNA, the CDR3 is TGTGCCAGCAGTTGGGGTCCTCAAGAGACCCAGTACTTC.

The rearrangement links TRBV27 to TRBJ2-5; D possibly corresponds to TRBD2 (5 bases). The CDR3 loop spans 14 amino acids. V was shortened by 5 bases and J by 11 bases, with 21 bases between the two germline ends. The germline V gene has CDR1 MNHEY and CDR2 SMNVEV (reference sequence). The CDR3, as DNA: TGTGCCAGCAGTCGATGGGTCGGTCAGTGGGAGCAGTACTTC. Translated, it gives CASSRWVGQWEQYF.

The chain employs TRBV7-9 and TRBJ2-5; TRBD2 might be the D (6 bases). Trimming removed 2 bases at V and 0 bases at J, with 16 bases between. The length of the CDR3 is 17 residues. Germline-derived CDR1 and CDR2 are SEHNR and FQNEAQ (reference sequence). CDR3 region: CASSLPGGRRYQETQYF. CDR3 nucleotide sequence: TGTGCCAGCAGCTTACCTGGGGGGAGAAGGTACCAAGAGACCCAGTACTTC.

The chain uses TRBV20-1 and TRBJ2-7, with 12 bases that match TRBD1. Germline values: CDR1 DFQATT, CDR2 SNEGSKA (reference sequence). There are 13 residues in the CDR3. The trim removed 6 bases at V and 6 bases at J, leaving 6 bases unmatched. In DNA form, the CDR3 reads TGCAGTGCCCTGGGACAGGGGGCGGCCGAGCAGTACTTC. It is translated as CSALGQGAAEQYF.

This chain joins TRBV4-1 and TRBJ1-2; D not resolved. V was clipped by 0 bases and J by 4 bases, with 9 bases between them. The length of the CDR3 is 14 residues. Germline-derived CDR1 and CDR2 are MGHRA and YSYEKL. The CDR3 loop is CASSQDPQVYGYTF. The CDR3 bases are TGCGCCAGCAGCCAAGATCCCCAGGTCTATGGCTACACCTTC.

The rearrangement uses TRBV29-1 and TRBJ2-1; D perhaps matches TRBD1 (6 bases). CDR3 length: 11 residues. CDR1 and CDR2 (germline): SQVTM, ANQGSEA. V lost 1 base to trimming and J lost 15 bases, with 13 bases between them. CDR3 protein: CSVEGGQVLFF. In nucleotides, the CDR3 is TGCAGCGTTGAAGGGGGGCAGGTGCTGTTCTTC.

The V and J genes are TRBV7-2 and TRBJ2-5; D may be TRBD1 (6 bases). The DNA matches TRBJ2-7 better at its end, which makes the J call doubtful. The CDR3 has 14 residues. Germline V gene sequence: CDR1 SGHTA, CDR2 FQGNSA. The CDR3 region has the DNA TGTGCCAGCAGCTTCGACCAGGGGATATACGAGCAGTACTTC. The encoded protein is CASSFDQGIYEQYF.

The chain recombines TRBV20-1 with TRBJ2-5; 8 nucleotides align to TRBD2. The length of the CDR3 is 16 residues. Germline-derived CDR1 and CDR2 are DFQATT and SNEGSKA (reference sequence). Trimming removed 0 bases from V and 5 bases from J; junction bases left unmatched: 11. CDR3 protein: CSARDLSGGPGETQYF. Written as DNA, the CDR3 is TGCAGTGCTAGAGATCTATCGGGAGGGCCGGGGGAGACCCAGTACTTC.

The rearrangement links TRBV4-2 to TRBJ1-6; TRBD1 might be the D (6 bases). This CDR3 comprises 17 residues. Looked up from germline, CDR1 is LGHNA and CDR2 is YNFKEQ. The V and J ends lost 0 bases and 8 bases respectively, with 17 bases between them. Here the CDR3 reads CASSQDWGRGLDSPLHF. Here the CDR3 DNA reads TGTGCCAGCAGCCAAGATTGGGGCAGGGGCCTCGATTCACCCCTCCACTTT.

A few counts support this clonotype. J is TRBJ2-3 and V is TRBV7-2; D might be TRBD1 (7 bases). The V end was cut by 5 bases, the J end by 7 bases, with 19 bases between. Germline V gives CDR1 SGHTA, CDR2 FQGNSA. The CDR3 totals 15 residues. DNA for the CDR3: TGTGCCAGCAGCCCCCAGGGGGGAGCCGCGAATACGCAGTATTTT. Translating it yields CASSPQGGAANTQYF.

The V gene is TRBV30, the J gene TRBJ2-3; weak D call: TRBD2 (6 bases). V was clipped by 1 base and J by 4 bases, with 18 bases between them. Germline V CDR1 and CDR2: GTSNPN, SVGIG (reference sequence). This CDR3 contains 16 residues. CDR3 loop: CAWSATPGAAPDTQYF. The DNA of the CDR3 is TGTGCCTGGAGTGCGACCCCGGGAGCCGCCCCAGATACGCAGTATTTT.

V usage is TRBV5-6 and J usage is TRBJ2-5; 7 bases fit TRBD2. The CDR3 runs 15 residues. The V segment lost 1 base and the J segment 4 bases; nucleotides outside the gene matches: 7. Per germline, CDR1 SGHDT and CDR2 YYEEEE. In nucleotides, the CDR3 is TGTGCCAGCAGCTTGCTAGGGAGGGCCGGAGAGACCCAGTACTTC. This encodes CASSLLGRAGETQYF. The full variable domain, its missing parts supplied by reference TRBV5-6 and TRBJ2-5, is DAGVTQSPTHLIKTRGQQVTLRCSPKSGHDTVSWYQQALGQGPQFIFQYYEEEERQRGNFPDRFSGHQFPNYSSELNVNALLLGDSALYLCASSLLGRAGETQYFGPGTRLLVL.

This clonotype turned up a few times. The V and J genes are TRBV28 and TRBJ2-5, with unresolved D. Germline loops: CDR1 MDHEN, CDR2 SYDVKM. The CDR3 covers 15 residues. The germline V and J ends were trimmed by 3 bases and 0 bases, with 11 bases remaining between them. For the CDR3, the DNA is TGTGCCAGCAGTTTTAGGCAGAACTACCAAGAGACCCAGTACTTC. This gives the protein CASSFRQNYQETQYF.

The V call is TRBV5-1, the J call TRBJ2-5; 10 bases map to TRBD2. TRBJ2-7 explains the end of the DNA better; the J call may be wrong. This CDR3 contains 15 residues. CDR1 and CDR2 (germline): SGHRS, YFSETQ. The CDR3 sequence is CASSLRAGGPLEQYF. The CDR3, as DNA: TGCGCCAGCAGCTTACGAGCGGGAGGGCCTCTCGAGCAGTACTTC.

V gene TRBV12-3 or TRBV12-4 combines with J gene TRBJ2-3; 9 bases are a match to TRBD2. This CDR3 contains 14 residues. The junction had 9 bases not matched to a gene; V was cut back by 7 bases and J by 7 bases. The DNA of the CDR3 is TGTGCCAGCAACGCGGGGGGGCCTCCCTATACGCAGTATTTT. The encoded protein is CASNAGGPPYTQYF.

The J gene is TRBJ2-7, the V gene TRBV7-9, with 9 nucleotides matching TRBD1. Trimming at V came to 11 bases and at J to 0 bases, leaving 14 bases not matched to a gene. Germline V CDR1 and CDR2: SEHNR, FQNEAQ (reference sequence). The CDR3 is made up of 16 amino acids. The CDR3 DNA reads TGTGCCTCAACTCAACAGGGGGCCAGGGGCTCCTACGAGCAGTACTTC. Its translation is CASTQQGARGSYEQYF. Supplemented by reference TRBV7-9 and TRBJ2-7, the full variable domain reads DTGVSQNPRHKITKRGQNVTFRCDPISEHNRLYWYRQTLGQGPEFLTYFQNEAQLEKSRLLSDRFSAERPKGSFSTLEIQRTEQGDSAMYLCASTQQGARGSYEQYFGPGTRLTVT.

The chain has TRBV20-1 and TRBJ2-2; 11 positions agree with TRBD2. The CDR3 covers 16 residues. Trimming took 3 bases from V and 4 from J; bases not matched to a gene: 7. From germline, CDR1 is DFQATT and CDR2 SNEGSKA (reference sequence). The CDR3 nucleotides are TGCAGTGCTAGGCCCCTAGCGGGAGGTTCCACCGGGGAGCTGTTTTTT. Residues: CSARPLAGGSTGELFF.

The rearrangement uses TRBV27 and TRBJ2-7, with 8 positions matching TRBD2. J was trimmed by 0 bases and V by 2 bases; bases with no gene match: 3. From germline, CDR1 is MNHEY and CDR2 SMNVEV (reference sequence). The CDR3 sequence is 15 residues long. The CDR3 coding sequence is TGTGCCAGCAGTTTAACTAGCGGTTTCTCCTACGAGCAGTACTTC. It translates to CASSLTSGFSYEQYF.

This chain uses TRBV11-3 with TRBJ2-5; D might be TRBD2 (5 bases). The end of the DNA is better explained by TRBJ2-7, so the J call may be wrong. The CDR3 extends over 14 amino acids. Germline V gene lookup returns CDR1 SGHNT and CDR2 YENEEA. The chain's CDR3 is CASSLGRARDEQYF. The DNA of the CDR3 is TGTGCCAGCAGCTTAGGGCGGGCTAGGGACGAGCAGTACTTC.

This clonotype was recorded a few times. The CDR3 spells CASRDRVAGYTF. CDR3 bases: TGTGCCAGTAGGGACAGGGTGGCTGGCTACACCTTC. V gene TRBV9 combines with J gene TRBJ1-2; 9 bases map to TRBD1. With 8 bases clipped from V and 7 bases from J, the junction kept 6 bases outside the gene matches. This CDR3 is built from 12 residues. The germline V gene encodes CDR1 SGDLS and CDR2 YYNGEE.

This clonotype showed up just a few times. The chain combines TRBV29-1 with TRBJ2-5, with TRBD1 identical over 11 bases. This CDR3 region has 15 residues. Germline CDR1 reads SQVTM; CDR2 reads ANQGSEA. Losses at the gene ends were 6 bases for V and 5 bases for J; bases not matched to a gene: 11. For the CDR3, the DNA is TGCAGCGTCTCTCCGGGACAGGGGGGTGCGGAGACCCAGTACTTC. Amino acids: CSVSPGQGGAETQYF.

This chain joins TRBV4-2 and TRBJ1-2, with D tentatively TRBD1 (6 bases). The CDR3 extends over 15 amino acids. Trimming stripped 1 base from V and 2 bases from J, with 11 bases between. CDR1 LGHNA and CDR2 YNFKEQ come from the germline V gene. CDR3 amino acids: CASSQGGALNYGYTF. As DNA, the CDR3 is TGTGCCAGCAGCCAAGGGGGGGCCCTGAACTATGGCTACACCTTC.

This clonotype came up a few times. V is TRBV6-4 and J is TRBJ1-6; 7 nucleotides align to TRBD1. Germline assignment: CDR1 MRHNA and CDR2 SNTAGT. The CDR3 contains 12 residues. V dropped 2 bases and J dropped 15; count of bases not matched to a gene: 4. Here the CDR3 reads CASSDPTGYLHF. The CDR3 DNA is TGTGCCAGCAGTGACCCGACAGGGTACCTCCACTTT.

A few counts support this clonotype. The rearrangement links TRBV6-1 to TRBJ2-1; 11 bases line up with TRBD2. The junction had 12 bases not matched to a gene; V was cut back by 10 bases and J by 7 bases. Looked up from germline, CDR1 is MNHNS and CDR2 is SASEGT. CDR3 size: 15 residues. The CDR3 DNA reads as TGTGCCACTTCCTTAGCGGGAGGGCCGGGGAATGAGCAGTTCTTC. It specifies CATSLAGGPGNEQFF.